The source of this T cell receptor (beta chain) is a study of PD-1 blockade in classical Hodgkin lymphoma. Findings of the study overall: As was reported, newly diagnosed patients showed lower baseline TCR diversity than healthy donors did.

TCRdb keeps only in-frame clones here, not all; method: immunoSEQ multiplex PCR. This sample has around 23,000 clones, with more than 80% found just once. Worth noting for this clone: Its antigen remains unidentified.

Documented time point: cycle 4 day 1 (C4D1), after about 6 weeks of nivolumab. All trial patients relapsed after autologous stem cell transplantation. Germline CDR1 and CDR2: SGHTA and FQGTGA. Trimming cost V 2 bases and J 3 bases; bases outside gene matches: 9. This CDR3 is 17 amino acids long. The origin of this receptor is a human donor with classical Hodgkin lymphoma. The genes are TRBV7-3 and TRBJ2-3; TRBD2 aligns across 9 bases. Material: peripheral blood mononuclear cells (PBMCs), obtained before the fourth cycle of nivolumab. The CDR3 nucleotides are TGTGCCAGCAGCTTAGCGGGGGGGCCTAAAAGTACAGATACGCAGTATTTT. Translating gives CASSLAGGPKSTDTQYF.